This paragraph reports one T cell receptor (beta chain). Per the original methods: By means of reference gene primer amplification, nucleated cell counts were estimated. Some clones are missing from TCRdb's copy, which holds only in-frame ones; the method was immunoSEQ multiplex PCR. V, J and clone size derive from that table, while D and trimming were established from the DNA sequence. The sample contains fewer than 400,000 clones, around 87% of which appear only once. Per germline, CDR1 SNHLY and CDR2 FYNNEI. This CDR3 comprises 19 residues. Deletions cut 5 bases from V and 5 bases from J, with 27 bases between. The data originate from a study of blood T cell repertoires in COVID-19. In the study overall: COVID-19 samples from acute and convalescent phases originated in the United States, Italy and Spain. T cells, B-cell-depleted T cells, or PBMCs provided the cDNA or gDNA that served as material.

The clonotype originates from a human donor in a cohort sampled during active COVID-19. The chain joins TRBV2 to TRBJ1-4; D is uncertain. Source material: peripheral blood. The CDR3 DNA reads as TGTGCCAGCAGTCTTTATACGGGCTTGACGGCTGGGAGAAATGAAAAACTGTTTTTT. This codes for CASSLYTGLTAGRNEKLFF. Looking up the rest from reference TRBV2 and TRBJ1-4 gives the full variable domain: EPEVTQTPSHQVTQMGQEVILRCVPISNHLYFYWYRQILGQKVEFLVSFYNNEISEKSEIFDDQFSVERPDGSNFTLKIRSTKLEDSAMYFCASSLYTGLTAGRNEKLFFGSGTQLSVL.